A selection of T cell receptor beta chains follows, all from one sample in a study of prognosis after radiotherapy for stage I lung cancer. TCRdb processed the multiplex PCR reads anew with MiXCR; each CDR3 protein has one entry. The sample records some 39,000 distinct CDR3 sequences, roughly a quarter being singletons. Sequenced material: PBMCs, taken before or after stereotactic body radiation therapy (not recorded which). The receptor source for this set is a donor of 50 years or more with non-small cell lung cancer. The CDR3 runs from the conserved cysteine through the conserved F or W. D genes are given only for firm matches. Rows may omit the clone size; those that give it use once, few, many or a size class.

TRBJ2-5 14 many - TRBV28 TGTGCCAGCAGTTTAGGCACCATCCAAGAGACCCAGTACTTC CASSLGTIQETQYF
TRBJ2-5 15 many - TRBV19 TGTGCCAGTAGTATAGCTGGGGGACCCCAAGAGACCCAGTACTTC CASSIAGGPQETQYF
TRBJ1-3 18 many TRBD1 TRBV7-9 TGTGCCAGCAGCTTAGGTGGGACAGGACCAAGCTCTGGAAACACCATATATTTT CASSLGGTGPSSGNTIYF
TRBJ2-2 16 many - TRBV5-1 TGCGCCAGCAGCTTAGGTGGGGGCTTGTACACCGGGGAGCTGTTTTTT CASSLGGGLYTGELFF
TRBJ2-7 15 - - TRBV28 TGTGCCAGCAGTCCTGGACATGTTGGGATCTACGAGCAGTACTTC CASSPGHVGIYEQYF
TRBJ2-1 17 many - TRBV18 TGTGCCAGCTCACCGCGACAGGGACTAACGGCAGGCAATGAGCAGTTCTTC CASSPRQGLTAGNEQFF
TRBJ2-3 16 many TRBD2 TRBV7-3 TGTGCCAGCAGCCACCGACCGGGACTAGGTACAGATACGCAGTATTTT CASSHRPGLGTDTQYF
TRBJ2-7 15 many - TRBV20-1 TGCAGTGCCATCCAAATCCAGGGAGTGAACTACGAGCAGTACTTC CSAIQIQGVNYEQYF
TRBJ2-1 14 many TRBD1 TRBV7-2 TGTGCCAGCAGCGCAGTCCCACAGGGGCCACCTGGGGACTTC CASSAVPQGPPGDF
TRBJ1-4 17 many - TRBV4-1 TGCGCCAGCAGCCAAGAAGCTGCGGGCGCAACTAATGAAAAACTGTTTTTT CASSQEAAGATNEKLFF
TRBJ2-1 14 many TRBD2 TRBV7-2 TGTGCCAGCAGCCAGGCGATTAGCGGGAGTGGGCAGTTCTTC CASSQAISGSGQFF
TRBJ2-1 15 - - TRBV28 TGTACCAGCAGTTTAGGCCAGCCCGCATACAATGAGCAGTTCTTC CTSSLGQPAYNEQFF
TRBJ2-1 17 - - TRBV20-1 TGCAGTGCTAGGCCAAGGGGGTGGGGGGCAAGATACAATGAGAAGTTCTTC CSARPRGWGARYNEKFF
TRBJ2-1 15 many - TRBV11-2 TGTGCCAGCAGCTTAGTTCAGGGTTCCTACAATGAGCAGTTCTTC CASSLVQGSYNEQFF
TRBJ2-1 17 many TRBD2 TRBV5-1 TGCGCCAGCAGCTGGCCGACTAGCGGAATGTCCTACAATGAGCAGTTCTTC CASSWPTSGMSYNEQFF
TRBJ1-1 14 many - TRBV27 TGTGCCAGCAGTAGGACGGGGTTGAGCACTGAAGCTTTCTTT CASSRTGLSTEAFF
TRBJ1-6 15 many - TRBV27 TGTGCCAGCAGTTTTAAGGGTTTGGATAATTCACCCCTCCACTTT CASSFKGLDNSPLHF
TRBJ2-7 13 many TRBD2 TRBV29-1 TGCAGCGTCACTAGCGGGAGGGCCGGCGAGCAGTACTTC CSVTSGRAGEQYF
TRBJ2-4 16 many - TRBV12-3/TRBV12-4 TGTGCCAGCAGCTCCCCGGGGTCGGGCCCCAAAAACATTCAGTACTTC CASSSPGSGPKNIQYF
TRBJ2-1 15 many - TRBV19 TGTGCCAGTAGCCTGACAGGAAGCTCCTACAATGAGCAGTTCTTC CASSLTGSSYNEQFF
TRBJ1-5 14 many - TRBV4-1 TGCGCCAGCAGCCAATCCAGATCCAATCAGCCCCAGCATTTT CASSQSRSNQPQHF
TRBJ2-3 14 many - TRBV30 TGTGCCTGGATCCTATTCCTGTACACAGATACGCAGTATTTT CAWILFLYTDTQYF
TRBJ1-3 14 many TRBD1 TRBV19 TGTGCCAGCCGACGGACAGGCAAGGGAAACACCATATATTTT CASRRTGKGNTIYF
TRBJ2-4 15 many TRBD2 TRBV4-1 TGCGCCAGCAGCCAGACCGGGACTAGCGGGAACATTCAGTACTTC CASSQTGTSGNIQYF
TRBJ1-2 15 many - TRBV6-8 TGTGCCAGCACCGAGGGGCGGACAGATCTATATGGCTACACCTTC CASTEGRTDLYGYTF
TRBJ2-3 15 many TRBD2 TRBV11-2 TGTGCCAGCAGCCTAGGGGCGGGAGTCACAGATACGCAGTATTTT CASSLGAGVTDTQYF